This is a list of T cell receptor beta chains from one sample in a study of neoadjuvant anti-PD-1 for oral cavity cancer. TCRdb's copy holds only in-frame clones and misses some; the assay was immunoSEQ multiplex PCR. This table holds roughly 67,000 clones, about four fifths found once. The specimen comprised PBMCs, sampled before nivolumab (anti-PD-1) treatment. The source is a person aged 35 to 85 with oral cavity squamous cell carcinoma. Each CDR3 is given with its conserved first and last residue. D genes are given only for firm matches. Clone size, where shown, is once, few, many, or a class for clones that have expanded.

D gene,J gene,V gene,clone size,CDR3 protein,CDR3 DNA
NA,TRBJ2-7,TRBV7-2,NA,CASSLGGRLYEQYF,TGTGCCAGCAGCTTAGGCGGGCGCCTGTACGAGCAGTACTTC
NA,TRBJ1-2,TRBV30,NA,CAWTGSRYGYTF,TGTGCCTGGACCGGGTCGCGCTATGGCTACACCTTC
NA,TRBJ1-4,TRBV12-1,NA,CASSSTQGSEKLFF,TGTGCCAGCAGCTCCACCCAGGGAAGTGAAAAACTGTTTTTT
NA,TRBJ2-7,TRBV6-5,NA,CASSYQPGLSGEQYF,TGTGCCAGCAGTTACCAGCCGGGACTGAGTGGGGAGCAGTACTTC
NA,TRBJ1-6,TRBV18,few,CASSRKGGGTSPLHF,TGTGCCAGCTCACGAAAAGGGGGTGGCACGTCACCCCTCCACTTT
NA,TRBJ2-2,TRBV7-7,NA,CASSLFAGTNTGELFF,TGTGCTAGCAGCTTATTCGCGGGGACAAACACCGGGGAGCTGTTTTTT
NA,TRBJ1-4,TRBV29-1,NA,CSVTGTGATNEKLFF,TGCAGCGTTACCGGGACGGGTGCAACTAATGAAAAACTGTTTTTT
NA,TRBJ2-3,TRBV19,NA,CASSIGQGRTDTQYF,TGTGCCAGTAGTATCGGGCAGGGTAGGACAGATACGCAGTATTTT
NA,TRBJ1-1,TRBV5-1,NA,CASSWAGRMNTEAFF,TGCGCCAGCAGCTGGGCAGGGCGCATGAACACTGAAGCTTTCTTT
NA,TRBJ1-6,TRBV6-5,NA,CASSLGNNSPLHF,TGTGCCAGCAGCCTCGGAAATAATTCACCCCTCCACTTT
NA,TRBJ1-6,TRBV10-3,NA,CAISAAGFINSPLHF,TGTGCCATCAGCGCCGCGGGGTTTATTAATTCACCCCTCCACTTT
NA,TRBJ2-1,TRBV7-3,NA,CASSLAGLRSYNEQFF,TGTGCCAGCAGCTTAGCGGGGCTGCGGTCCTACAATGAGCAGTTCTTC
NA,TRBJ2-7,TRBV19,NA,CASSGVRYEQYF,TGTGCCAGTAGCGGGGTCCGGTACGAGCAGTACTTC
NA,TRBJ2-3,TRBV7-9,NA,CASSSRQKTDTQYF,TGTGCCAGCAGCTCCCGACAGAAGACAGATACGCAGTATTTT
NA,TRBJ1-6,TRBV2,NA,CASNRDPNSPLHF,TGTGCCAGCAACCGGGACCCCAATTCACCCCTCCACTTT
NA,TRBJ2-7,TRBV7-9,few,CASREKGPRGEQYF,TGTGCCAGCAGGGAAAAAGGGCCTCGGGGCGAGCAGTACTTC
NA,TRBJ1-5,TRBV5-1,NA,CASRVAENQPQHF,TGCGCCAGCAGGGTGGCAGAGAATCAGCCCCAGCATTTT
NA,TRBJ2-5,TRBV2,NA,CASTQPQGGQETQYF,TGTGCCAGCACTCAACCTCAGGGGGGCCAAGAGACCCAGTACTTC
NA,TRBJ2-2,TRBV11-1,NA,CASSLTGGELFF,TGTGCCAGCAGCTTAACAGGCGGGGAGCTGTTTTTT
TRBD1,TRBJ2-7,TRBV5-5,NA,CASSSGGSIYEQYF,TGTGCCAGCAGCTCAGGGGGCAGCATCTACGAGCAGTACTTC
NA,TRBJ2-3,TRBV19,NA,CASSSGWDRGGTDTQYF,TGTGCCAGTAGTAGTGGGTGGGACCGGGGCGGCACAGATACGCAGTATTTT
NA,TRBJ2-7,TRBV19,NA,CASSISGPYEQYF,TGTGCCAGTAGTATTTCAGGGCCCTACGAGCAGTACTTC
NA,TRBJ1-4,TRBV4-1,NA,CASSQPRLAYPSGWEQEKLFF,TGCGCCAGCAGCCAGCCTAGATTAGCGTACCCGAGTGGATGGGAACAAGAAAAACTGTTTTTT
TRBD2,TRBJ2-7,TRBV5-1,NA,CASSLQGGSSYEQYF,TGCGCCAGCAGCTTGCAAGGCGGGAGCTCCTACGAGCAGTACTTC
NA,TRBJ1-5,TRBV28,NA,CASSPLRGSNQPQHF,TGTGCCAGCAGTCCCCTTCGGGGGTCCAATCAGCCCCAGCATTTT
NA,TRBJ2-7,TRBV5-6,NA,CASSDPQPGGEQYF,TGTGCCAGCAGCGACCCCCAGCCGGGCGGGGAGCAGTACTTC
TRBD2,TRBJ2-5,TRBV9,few,CASSVSGGGTQYF,TGTGCCAGCAGCGTTAGCGGGGGAGGGACCCAGTACTTC
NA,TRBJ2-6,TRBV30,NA,CAWSRQAANVLTF,TGTGCCTGGAGCAGACAGGCGGCCAACGTCCTGACTTTC
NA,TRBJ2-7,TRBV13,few,CASSLGLGSAGTYEQYF,TGTGCCAGCAGCTTAGGCCTCGGGTCAGCGGGTACCTACGAGCAGTACTTC
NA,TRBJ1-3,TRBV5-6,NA,CASRGANSGNTIYF,TGTGCCAGCAGAGGGGCTAACTCTGGAAACACCATATATTTT
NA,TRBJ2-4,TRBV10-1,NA,CASSESGAQNIQYF,TGCGCCAGCAGTGAATCTGGGGCCCAAAACATTCAGTACTTC
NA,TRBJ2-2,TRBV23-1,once,CARPGDGNTGELFF,TGCGCCAGGCCGGGGGACGGAAACACCGGGGAGCTGTTTTTT
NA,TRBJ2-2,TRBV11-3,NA,CASSTGRDTGELFF,TGTGCCAGCAGCACAGGAAGGGACACCGGGGAGCTGTTTTTT
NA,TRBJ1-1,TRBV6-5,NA,CASSTQKNTEAFF,TGTGCCAGCAGTACCCAGAAGAACACTGAAGCTTTCTTT
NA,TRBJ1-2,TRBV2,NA,CASTGPNYGYTF,TGTGCCAGCACAGGACCTAACTATGGCTACACCTTC
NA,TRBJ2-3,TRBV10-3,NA,CAISESMVAADTQYF,TGTGCCATCAGTGAGTCGATGGTAGCGGCAGATACGCAGTATTTT
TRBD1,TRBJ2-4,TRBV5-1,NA,CASSLVYGTGLYF,TGCGCCAGCAGCTTGGTTTACGGGACAGGACTGTACTTC
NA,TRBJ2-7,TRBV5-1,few,CASSLAYGFSYEQYF,TGCGCCAGCAGCTTGGCCTACGGTTTCTCCTACGAGCAGTACTTC
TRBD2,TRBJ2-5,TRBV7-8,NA,CASSLIGLAGGQETQYF,TGTGCCAGCAGCCTGATCGGACTAGCGGGGGGCCAAGAGACCCAGTACTTC
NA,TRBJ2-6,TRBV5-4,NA,CASSYRHGVDVLTF,TGTGCCAGCAGCTACAGACACGGAGTAGACGTCCTGACTTTC
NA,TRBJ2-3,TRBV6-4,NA,CASSESSIGNTQYF,TGTGCCAGCAGTGAATCCTCGATAGGGAATACGCAGTATTTT
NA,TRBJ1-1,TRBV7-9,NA,CASSDTGMSPEAFF,TGTGCCAGCAGCGACACAGGGATGTCACCTGAAGCTTTCTTT
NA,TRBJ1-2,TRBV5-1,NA,CASSLAGAGRGYTF,TGCGCCAGCAGCTTGGCGGGGGCGGGAAGGGGCTACACCTTC
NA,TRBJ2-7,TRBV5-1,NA,CASSLDGTLNEQYF,TGCGCCAGCAGCTTGGATGGCACCTTAAACGAGCAGTACTTC
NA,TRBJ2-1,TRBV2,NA,CASSTYNEQFF,TGTGCCAGCTCTACCTACAATGAGCAGTTCTTC
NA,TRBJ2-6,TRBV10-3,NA,CAISGEPSGANVLTF,TGTGCCATCAGTGGAGAGCCCTCTGGGGCCAACGTCCTGACTTTC
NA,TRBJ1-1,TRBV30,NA,CAWSPRWREAFF,TGTGCCTGGAGTCCCCGGTGGAGGGAAGCTTTCTTT
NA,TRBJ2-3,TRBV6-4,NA,CASSEGRTQYF,TGTGCCAGCAGTGAAGGGAGAACGCAGTATTTT
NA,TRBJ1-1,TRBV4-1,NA,CASSRSEGRDTEAFF,TGCGCCAGCAGCCGTAGCGAGGGTCGGGACACTGAAGCTTTCTTT
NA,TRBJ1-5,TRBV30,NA,CAWSVQGGQPQHF,TGTGCCTGGAGTGTACAGGGCGGTCAGCCCCAGCATTTT
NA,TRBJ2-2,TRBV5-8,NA,CASSSDDRFNTGELFF,TGTGCCAGCAGCTCCGACGACAGGTTTAACACCGGGGAGCTGTTTTTT
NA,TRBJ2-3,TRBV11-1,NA,CASSVGAGTDTQYF,TGTGCCAGCAGCGTAGGGGCAGGCACAGATACGCAGTATTTT
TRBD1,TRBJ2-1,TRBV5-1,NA,CASSFGPGGLFF,TGCGCCAGCAGCTTTGGACCAGGGGGATTGTTCTTC
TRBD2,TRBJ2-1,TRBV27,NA,CASSLPGGPYEQFF,TGTGCCAGCAGTTTACCGGGAGGGCCATATGAGCAGTTCTTC
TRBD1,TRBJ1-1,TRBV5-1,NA,CASRASGGMNTEAFF,TGCGCCAGCAGGGCATCAGGGGGCATGAACACTGAAGCTTTCTTT